This T cell receptor beta chain is from a study of blood T cell repertoires in COVID-19. Study-wide context: The study drew acute and convalescent COVID-19 samples from the United States, Italy and Spain.

In the original analysis: Reference gene primer amplification gave estimated nucleated cell counts. TCRdb's copy holds only in-frame clones and misses some; the assay was immunoSEQ multiplex PCR. V, J and clone size are taken as reported in that table, and D and trimming were inferred from the DNA itself. Of over 200,000 clones listed, approximately 84% are singletons. CDR1 and CDR2 from the germline V gene are SGHDN and FVKESK. Trimming left V 3 bases short and J 4 bases short, with 9 bases between. The CDR3 has 14 amino acids. This chain uses TRBV14 with TRBJ1-4; no reliable D call. The sequenced sample consisted of peripheral blood. This receptor was identified in a man in his forties with active or convalescent COVID-19. The CDR3 DNA sequence: TGTGCCAGCAGCCAGGCCGGGGTTAATGAAAAACTGTTTTTT. This codes for CASSQAGVNEKLFF.